This T cell receptor beta chain was recovered during a study of blood T cells in healthy people across ages. Study in general: With template switching, about one barcoded beta molecule was captured per two T cells.

Total RNA was isolated from each sample in quantities of at least 5 micrograms. Primed by a sample-barcoded 5' primer and a J-beta primer mix, a second PCR proceeded for 7 to 11 cycles. All samples yielded 3 million or more CDR3-containing paired-end reads. TCRdb reprocessed the 5' RACE reads with MiXCR, giving one entry per CDR3 protein. Among 1.5 million to 2 million distinct CDR3 sequences, 40% to 55% were seen once, and the ten largest hold approximately 2%. V shed 1 base, J shed 7 bases, and the junction held 3 bases outside the gene matches. CDR1 is LGHNA and CDR2 is YSLEER in the germline V gene. This CDR3 comprises 15 residues.

Sequenced: blood. The chain is built from TRBV4-3 and TRBJ2-1; 11 bases align to TRBD2. The TCR originated in a woman in her thirties or forties in good health. DNA for the CDR3: TGCGCCAGCAGCCAAGTTAGCGGGGGGGCGAATGAGCAGTTCTTC. Amino acid sequence: CASSQVSGGANEQFF.